This TCR beta chain originates from a study of glioma-infiltrating T cells. Findings of the study overall: Tissue and blood shared very few CDR3 sequences. Tissue-blood divergence was below expectation in non-neoplastic patients, above in gliomas.

This clonotype was counted ten times or more. Its antigen is not known. One end of the junction fails to match germline, which may point to a read error. TCR alpha and beta CDR3 regions were amplified from RNA using iRepertoire nested multiplex PCR. For one-step reverse transcription and amplification, about 90-450 ng of tissue mRNA or PBMC total RNA was used. TCRdb recomputed calls from the multiplex PCR reads with MiXCR, one row per CDR3 protein. Of about 130,000 distinct CDR3 sequences listed, roughly 24% were seen once; the top ten hold 13% to 15%. Looked up from germline, CDR1 is SQVTM and CDR2 is ANQGSEA. The CDR3 length is 10 residues.

The origin of this receptor is a human donor with low-grade glioma or glioblastoma, undergoing nonglioma brain surgery, or in good health (not recorded which). The genes are TRBV29-1 and TRBJ1-1; D unclear. Sequences were obtained from glioma tissue, nonneoplastic brain tissue, or PBMCs (not recorded which). The CDR3 DNA is TGCAGCGTTCAAGACACTGAAGCTTTCTTT. Translating it yields CSVQDTEAFF.